This TCR beta chain originates from a study of T cell responses to AZD1222 COVID-19 vaccine. Clones were read by immunoSEQ multiplex PCR, and TCRdb kept only the in-frame ones, dropping some. The table records roughly 120,000 clones, 93% of them present only once. The CDR3 contains 14 residues. The V gene's germline CDR1 is GTSNPN and CDR2 SVGIG (reference sequence). J gave up 15 bases and V 0 bases, and 13 bases lay outside the gene matches. The V gene is TRBV30, the J gene TRBJ2-1; TRBD2 matches 8 bases. The TCR comes from an adult in good health. The sequencing used peripheral blood, collected on day 0 of AZD1222 vaccination. CDR3 sequence reads: CAWSVGGRLPGAFF. The CDR3, as DNA: TGTGCCTGGAGTGTTGGCGGGAGGCTCCCCGGTGCGTTCTTC.